These 13 T cell receptor beta chains came from one sample sequenced in a study of shared clonotypes between healthy human individuals (dated by TCRdb to the early 2020s). Library preparation used the immunoSEQ multiplex PCR assay. The immuneACCESS repertoire file appears here via TCRdb, limited to in-frame rearrangements. These files lack a portion of the clones; in checked studies, under half of the deficit traces to unresolved V genes, and the cause of the others is not known. This sample lists around 1.1 million clones; around three quarters were detected once. The top ten clones comprise 0.55% to 0.7% of the sample. The sample consisted of memory CD4+ T cells from PBMCs. Reading the label with the study, this specimen's cell subset or site is: CD45RA-negative fraction. The receptors were sampled from a young man in good health. Some clones in this sample may be carry-over from other donors' samples.

This clone was recorded only once. The chain employs TRBV28 and TRBJ1-2; TRBD1 matches at 8 bases. Trimming cost V 5 bases and J 2 bases; bases outside gene matches: 10. The CDR3 runs to 16 residues. CDR1 and CDR2 from the germline V gene are MDHEN and SYDVKM. The DNA for the CDR3 is TGTGCCAGCAGTACTACACTGGGACAGGAAAACTATGGCTACACCTTC. It codes for CASSTTLGQENYGYTF.

The chain combines TRBV14 with TRBJ2-3; 9 bases are a match to TRBD1. V shed 3 bases and J 2 bases; nucleotides not matched to a gene: 15. CDR3 length: 19 amino acids. Germline V lookup: CDR1 SGHDN, CDR2 FVKESK. CDR3 sequence: CASSQITGGADSTTDTQYF. The CDR3 nucleotides are TGTGCCAGCAGCCAGATCACAGGGGGCGCCGACTCTACCACAGATACGCAGTATTTT.

V is TRBV14 and J is TRBJ1-1; 7 bases line up with TRBD1. The CDR3 sequence is 13 residues long. The V gene end was trimmed by 5 bases and the J gene end by 11 bases; junction bases not matched to a gene: 11. Germline assignment: CDR1 SGHDN and CDR2 FVKESK. The CDR3 sequence: CASSDRDSKRAFF. CDR3 nucleotides: TGTGCCAGCAGCGACCGGGACAGTAAGCGGGCTTTCTTT.

The chain joins TRBV7-3 to TRBJ1-1; D is undetermined. CDR3 length: 14 residues. In germline, CDR1 is SGHTA, CDR2 FQGTGA. Trimming took 0 bases from V and 3 from J, leaving 8 bases between them. The CDR3 sequence is CASSLTNGDTEAFF. As DNA, the CDR3 is TGTGCCAGCAGCTTAACCAATGGGGACACTGAAGCTTTCTTT.

CDR3: CASSPIAGAGQPQHF. CDR3 DNA sequence: TGTGCCAGCTCACCAATCGCAGGGGCGGGTCAGCCCCAGCATTTT. The chain is built from TRBV18 and TRBJ1-5, with a possible D match to TRBD1 (6 bases). Germline V lookup: CDR1 KGHSH, CDR2 LQKENI. Trimming cost V 2 bases and J 6 bases, with 14 bases left between them. The CDR3 sequence is 15 residues long.

The rearrangement links TRBV4-1 to TRBJ1-2, with D maybe TRBD1 (6 bases). The CDR3 spans 14 residues. The germline V gene encodes CDR1 MGHRA and CDR2 YSYEKL. The ends were cut back, 3 bases at V and 6 bases at J, with 14 bases in the middle. CDR3 region: CASSQGVGTHGYTF. CDR3 bases: TGCGCCAGCAGCCAGGGCGTGGGGACACATGGCTACACCTTC.

The chain combines TRBV4-2 with TRBJ2-7; D not certain. The CDR3 is made up of 16 amino acids. V shed 0 bases and J shed 0 bases, with 12 bases lying between them. Germline CDR1 and CDR2: LGHNA and YNFKEQ. In nucleotides, the CDR3 is TGTGCCAGCAGCCAAGAGTTGGCAGGACCCTCCTACGAGCAGTACTTC. Its translation is CASSQELAGPSYEQYF.

The chain couples TRBV6-5 to TRBJ2-3; no clear D gene. The CDR3 runs to 14 residues. Germline assignment: CDR1 MNHEY and CDR2 SVGAGI. V was pared by 2 bases and J by 2 bases, with 8 bases between. The CDR3 spells CASSYDAYTDTQYF. CDR3 DNA: TGTGCCAGCAGTTACGACGCGTACACAGATACGCAGTATTTT.

The chain recombines TRBV30 with TRBJ2-3; 12 bases line up with TRBD1. CDR1 and CDR2 from the germline V gene are GTSNPN and SVGIG (reference sequence). Trimming removed 3 bases from V and 14 bases from J; junction bases left unmatched: 6. CDR3 size: 12 residues. The CDR3 region has the DNA TGTGCCTGGAGGGATGGGACAGGGGGCCCGTATTTT. Protein sequence: CAWRDGTGGPYF. Complete variable domain (other parts from reference TRBV30 and TRBJ2-3): SQTIHQWPATLVQPVGSPLSLECTVEGTSNPNLYWYRQAAGRGLQLLFYSVGIGQISSEVPQNLSASRPQDRQFILSSKKLLLSDSGFYLCAWRDGTGGPYFGPGTRLTVL.

The chain links TRBV29-1 to TRBJ2-1; 12 bases match TRBD2. This CDR3 contains 13 residues. CDR1 and CDR2 from the germline V gene are SQVTM and ANQGSEA. J gave up 8 bases and V 4 bases, and 3 bases lay outside the gene matches. As DNA, the CDR3 is TGCAGCGTTGTGCCTAGCGGGAGGGATGAGCAGTTCTTC. Amino acids: CSVVPSGRDEQFF.

The V and J genes are TRBV28 and TRBJ2-1; TRBD2 might be the D (5 bases). Per the germline V gene, CDR1 is MDHEN and CDR2 is SYDVKM. This CDR3 comprises 15 residues. V was trimmed by 3 bases and J by 7 bases, leaving 16 bases between them. The CDR3 nucleotides are TGTGCCAGCAGTTTGGGAGCAGGAGGCCTGAATGAGCAGTTCTTC. It specifies CASSLGAGGLNEQFF.

Turning to this clone: Given a much more abundant clone one base away, this may be a read error. This chain links TRBV4-1 with TRBJ1-1; D might be TRBD1 (6 bases). Germline V gene sequence: CDR1 MGHRA, CDR2 YSYEKL. This CDR3 region has 15 residues. The V end lost 1 base, the J end lost 2 bases, and 11 bases lay between the germline ends. The CDR3 bases are TGCGCCAGCAGCCAAGTTGGGGGGGGCAACACTGAAGCTTTCTTT. This sequence encodes CASSQVGGGNTEAFF.

The chain joins TRBV6-5 to TRBJ2-5, with TRBD1 as a possible D gene (5 bases). The CDR3 totals 15 residues. Trimming shortened V by 6 bases and J by 1 base, and 15 bases separated the two germline ends. Germline V gene sequence: CDR1 MNHEY, CDR2 SVGAGI. CDR3 protein: CASSRRQRSQETQYF. The DNA of the CDR3 is TGTGCCAGCAGCCGCCGACAGCGCTCCCAAGAGACCCAGTACTTC.